These 2 T cell receptor beta chains were sequenced from one sample in a study of graft-versus-host responses after intestinal transplantation. Profiling relied on immunoSEQ multiplex PCR, and the TCRdb table lists in-frame clones only, not all of them. The table lists 80,000 to 95,000 clones, just over 90% of them singletons. Their specific antigens are unknown. The sequencing here drew on unstimulated CD8+ T cells sorted from spleen or lymph node cells, taken before intestinal transplant. The source of these receptors is a human donor who received an intestinal transplant.

This chain links TRBV7-8 with TRBJ2-7, with a possible D match to TRBD2 (6 bases). The germline V gene encodes CDR1 SGHVS and CDR2 FQNEAQ. Trimming left V 4 bases short and J 0 bases short, with 28 bases between. CDR3 size: 20 residues. CDR3 DNA sequence: TGTGCCAGCAGCTCACCCGGGACTGCGGGTCCTAAGGCGAGCTCCTACGAGCAGTACTTC. Translated: CASSSPGTAGPKASSYEQYF.

The chain employs TRBV5-6 and TRBJ1-1, with a possible D match to TRBD1 (5 bases). Trimming cost V 4 bases and J 4 bases, with 14 bases left between them. This CDR3 is 14 amino acids long. From germline, CDR1 is SGHDT and CDR2 YYEEEE. The CDR3 coding sequence is TGTGCCAGCAGCCCGGGGGTAGGCCTCACTGAAGCTTTCTTT. Translating gives CASSPGVGLTEAFF. Together with reference TRBV5-6 and TRBJ1-1, the CDR3 gives the full variable domain: DAGVTQSPTHLIKTRGQQVTLRCSPKSGHDTVSWYQQALGQGPQFIFQYYEEEERQRGNFPDRFSGHQFPNYSSELNVNALLLGDSALYLCASSPGVGLTEAFFGQGTRLTVV.